This TCR beta chain was recovered during a study of control samples from healthy donors and cancer patients (TCRdb year 2020). Concerning this clone: Its antigen is still unknown. Base qualities were left out, and no much larger clone turns up one base away.

Library construction relied on the immunoSEQ multiplex PCR assay. Imported from immuneACCESS, the table was reduced by TCRdb to in-frame sequences with V and J called. These copies leave out some clones; in studies compared against another copy, an unresolved V gene accounts for under half, and the cause of the remainder is not known. This sample lists some 150,000 clones; approximately 94% were detected once. Together, the top ten hold over 10% of the sample. The CDR3 runs 13 residues from the cysteine to the phenylalanine. Only the CDR3 part of the read is kept: 39 bases, read in frame from the first base. The germline V gene provides CDR1 KGHDR and CDR2 SFDVKD. Trimming takes 5 bases off V and 5 bases off J; junction bases not matched to a gene: 4.

The receptor comes from a man aged 35 to 55 in good health. The source material was blood. The chain is encoded by TRBV24-1 joined to TRBJ2-5; a stretch of 7 junction bases matches TRBD1. The base sequence is TGTGCCACCAGTGCCTTGACAGGGGAGACCCAGTACTTC. This gives the protein CATSALTGETQYF.